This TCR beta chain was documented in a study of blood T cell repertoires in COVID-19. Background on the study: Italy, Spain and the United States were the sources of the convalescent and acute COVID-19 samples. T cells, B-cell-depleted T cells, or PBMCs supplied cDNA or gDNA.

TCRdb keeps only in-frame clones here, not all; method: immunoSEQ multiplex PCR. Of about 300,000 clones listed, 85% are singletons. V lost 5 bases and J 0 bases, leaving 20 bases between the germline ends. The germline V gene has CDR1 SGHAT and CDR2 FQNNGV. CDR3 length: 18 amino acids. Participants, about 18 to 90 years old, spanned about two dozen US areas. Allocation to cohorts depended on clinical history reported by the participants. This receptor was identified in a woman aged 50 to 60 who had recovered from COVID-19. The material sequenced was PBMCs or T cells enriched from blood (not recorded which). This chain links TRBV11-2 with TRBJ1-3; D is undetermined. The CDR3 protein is CASSARKLSAPSGNTIYF. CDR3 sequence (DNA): TGTGCCAGCAGCGCCCGAAAACTGTCCGCGCCCTCTGGAAACACCATATATTTT.